A selection of T cell receptor beta chains follows, all from one sample in a study of blood T cells in healthy people across ages. A single record per CDR3 protein comes from TCRdb applying MiXCR to the 5' RACE reads. In the table there are hundreds of thousands of distinct CDR3 sequences, 45% to 60% of which are singletons. What was sequenced was blood. The receptors derive from a woman of 80 years or more in good health. Each CDR3 is given with its conserved first and last residue. The order of the fields is D gene, V gene, clone size, J gene, CDR3 protein, CDR3 DNA. A D gene is named only where the DNA matches it firmly. Not every row has a clone size; where given, it reads once, few, many or a size class.

d_call: TRBD1
v_call: TRBV4-3
clone_size: -
j_call: TRBJ1-2
cdr3_aa: CASSQQGGLYGYTF
cdr3_nt: TGCGCCAGCAGCCAACAGGGGGGACTCTATGGCTACACCTTC

d_call: TRBD2
v_call: TRBV12-3/TRBV12-4
clone_size: -
j_call: TRBJ2-3
cdr3_aa: CASRLSGGGDTQYF
cdr3_nt: TGTGCCAGCAGGCTAAGCGGGGGAGGAGATACGCAGTATTTT

d_call: -
v_call: TRBV29-1
clone_size: many
j_call: TRBJ1-2
cdr3_aa: CSVPLGSYGYTF
cdr3_nt: TGCAGCGTCCCACTTGGGTCCTATGGCTACACCTTC

d_call: -
v_call: TRBV27
clone_size: -
j_call: TRBJ1-4
cdr3_aa: CASSASGAKLFF
cdr3_nt: TGTGCCAGCAGTGCGTCAGGGGCAAAACTGTTTTTT

d_call: TRBD2
v_call: TRBV4-1
clone_size: -
j_call: TRBJ2-4
cdr3_aa: CASSQEYSGLEKNIQYF
cdr3_nt: TGCGCCAGCAGCCAAGAGTACTCAGGACTAGAGAAAAACATTCAGTACTTC

d_call: TRBD1
v_call: TRBV29-1
clone_size: -
j_call: TRBJ1-2
cdr3_aa: CSVVGQGLGYTF
cdr3_nt: TGCAGCGTTGTAGGACAGGGTCTTGGCTACACCTTC

d_call: TRBD2
v_call: TRBV7-9
clone_size: -
j_call: TRBJ2-1
cdr3_aa: CASSSLAGGFYNEQFF
cdr3_nt: TGTGCCAGCAGCTCCCTAGCGGGTGGCTTCTACAATGAGCAGTTCTTC

d_call: -
v_call: TRBV28
clone_size: -
j_call: TRBJ1-2
cdr3_aa: CASRAVGYSGYTF
cdr3_nt: TGTGCCAGCAGAGCGGTCGGGTATTCGGGCTACACCTTC

d_call: -
v_call: TRBV20-1
clone_size: -
j_call: TRBJ1-5
cdr3_aa: CSARDLGLGKRNQPQHF
cdr3_nt: TGCAGTGCTAGAGATCTAGGTTTGGGGAAGCGCAATCAGCCCCAGCATTTT

d_call: -
v_call: TRBV29-1
clone_size: -
j_call: TRBJ2-1
cdr3_aa: CSVEAVDRGLPQFF
cdr3_nt: TGCAGCGTTGAGGCCGTCGATAGAGGGCTCCCGCAGTTCTTC

d_call: -
v_call: TRBV20-1
clone_size: -
j_call: TRBJ1-2
cdr3_aa: CSATVPNRASSYGYTF
cdr3_nt: TGCAGTGCCACCGTCCCGAACAGGGCTTCTAGCTATGGCTACACCTTC

d_call: TRBD2
v_call: TRBV4-2
clone_size: -
j_call: TRBJ2-1
cdr3_aa: CASSQDLAGAVVEQFF
cdr3_nt: TGTGCCAGCAGCCAAGATCTAGCGGGAGCGGTCGTTGAGCAGTTCTTC

d_call: TRBD1
v_call: TRBV4-1
clone_size: many
j_call: TRBJ2-4
cdr3_aa: CASSQGQGGEGAKNIQYF
cdr3_nt: TGCGCCAGCAGTCAAGGACAGGGGGGTGAGGGAGCCAAAAACATTCAGTACTTC

d_call: TRBD1
v_call: TRBV4-1
clone_size: once
j_call: TRBJ1-4
cdr3_aa: CASSLVPGQNEKLFF
cdr3_nt: TGCGCCAGCAGCCTGGTCCCGGGACAGAATGAAAAACTGTTTTTT

d_call: TRBD1
v_call: TRBV12-3/TRBV12-4
clone_size: -
j_call: TRBJ2-7
cdr3_aa: CASSSYGTGPYEQYF
cdr3_nt: TGTGCCAGCAGTTCCTACGGGACAGGGCCCTACGAGCAGTACTTC

d_call: TRBD1
v_call: TRBV25-1
clone_size: many
j_call: TRBJ2-7
cdr3_aa: CASSYYSPQRTGGSYEQYF
cdr3_nt: TGTGCCAGCAGTTATTATTCCCCCCAGCGCACAGGGGGTTCCTACGAGCAGTACTTC

d_call: -
v_call: TRBV24-1
clone_size: many
j_call: TRBJ2-4
cdr3_aa: CATSDSKQGLAKNIQYF
cdr3_nt: TGTGCCACCAGTGATTCAAAGCAGGGCCTAGCCAAAAACATTCAGTACTTC

d_call: TRBD1
v_call: TRBV29-1
clone_size: -
j_call: TRBJ1-2
cdr3_aa: CSVVLTGHYGYTF
cdr3_nt: TGCAGCGTTGTTCTGACAGGGCACTATGGCTACACCTTC

d_call: -
v_call: TRBV5-1
clone_size: -
j_call: TRBJ2-1
cdr3_aa: CASSYSEQGNEQFF
cdr3_nt: TGCGCCAGCAGCTATTCCGAACAGGGTAATGAGCAGTTCTTC

d_call: TRBD2
v_call: TRBV4-3
clone_size: once
j_call: TRBJ2-3
cdr3_aa: CASSQDYPSGRAADTQYF
cdr3_nt: TGCGCCAGCAGCCAAGATTACCCTAGCGGGAGGGCGGCAGATACGCAGTATTTT

d_call: -
v_call: TRBV27
clone_size: few
j_call: TRBJ2-1
cdr3_aa: CASSFQLANSYNEQFF
cdr3_nt: TGTGCCAGCAGTTTTCAACTGGCGAACTCCTACAATGAGCAGTTCTTC

d_call: TRBD2
v_call: TRBV7-9
clone_size: many
j_call: TRBJ2-5
cdr3_aa: CASSLAGLAGLQETQYF
cdr3_nt: TGTGCCAGCAGCTTAGCGGGACTAGCGGGCCTACAAGAGACCCAGTACTTC

d_call: -
v_call: TRBV29-1
clone_size: many
j_call: TRBJ2-6
cdr3_aa: CSALDSISGANVLTF
cdr3_nt: TGCAGCGCTTTGGACAGTATCTCTGGGGCCAACGTCCTGACTTTC

d_call: -
v_call: TRBV4-1
clone_size: many
j_call: TRBJ1-2
cdr3_aa: CASSQDDQGSYGYTF
cdr3_nt: TGCGCCAGCAGCCAAGACGACCAGGGAAGCTATGGCTACACCTTC

d_call: -
v_call: TRBV20-1
clone_size: many
j_call: TRBJ2-1
cdr3_aa: CSASTGWVSQGEQFF
cdr3_nt: TGCAGTGCTAGCACAGGGTGGGTAAGCCAGGGTGAGCAGTTCTTC

d_call: -
v_call: TRBV29-1
clone_size: -
j_call: TRBJ2-1
cdr3_aa: CSVEVDIYEQFF
cdr3_nt: TGCAGCGTTGAAGTGGACATCTATGAGCAGTTCTTC

d_call: -
v_call: TRBV12-3/TRBV12-4
clone_size: once
j_call: TRBJ2-5
cdr3_aa: CASKAGMGWETQYF
cdr3_nt: TGTGCCAGCAAGGCAGGGATGGGATGGGAGACCCAGTACTTC

d_call: TRBD1
v_call: TRBV6-4
clone_size: -
j_call: TRBJ1-1
cdr3_aa: CASSEDRESKAFF
cdr3_nt: TGTGCCAGCAGTGAAGACAGGGAATCGAAAGCTTTCTTT

d_call: TRBD2
v_call: TRBV20-1
clone_size: -
j_call: TRBJ2-1
cdr3_aa: CSAGRERGDNEQFF
cdr3_nt: TGCAGTGCCGGGCGGGAGCGGGGGGACAATGAGCAGTTCTTC

d_call: TRBD2
v_call: TRBV6-1
clone_size: -
j_call: TRBJ2-3
cdr3_aa: CASKLAGVTDTQYF
cdr3_nt: TGTGCCAGCAAGCTAGCGGGAGTCACAGATACGCAGTATTTT

d_call: TRBD1
v_call: TRBV12-3/TRBV12-4
clone_size: -
j_call: TRBJ2-1
cdr3_aa: CASSATGGAINEQFF
cdr3_nt: TGTGCCAGCAGTGCCACAGGGGGCGCCATCAATGAGCAGTTCTTC

d_call: -
v_call: TRBV5-1
clone_size: -
j_call: TRBJ2-3
cdr3_aa: CAGSLRGKDTQYF
cdr3_nt: TGCGCCGGCAGCCTCCGGGGGAAAGATACGCAGTATTTT

d_call: -
v_call: TRBV20-1
clone_size: -
j_call: TRBJ2-3
cdr3_aa: CSARTIRADTQYF
cdr3_nt: TGCAGTGCTAGAACAATCAGGGCAGATACGCAGTATTTT

d_call: TRBD2
v_call: TRBV20-1
clone_size: -
j_call: TRBJ2-1
cdr3_aa: CSARRQRGGLGNEQFF
cdr3_nt: TGCAGTGCTAGACGCCAGCGGGGGGGCCTCGGCAATGAGCAGTTCTTC

d_call: TRBD2
v_call: TRBV20-1
clone_size: -
j_call: TRBJ2-7
cdr3_aa: CSARDPSGGSYEQYF
cdr3_nt: TGCAGTGCTAGAGATCCGTCGGGGGGGTCCTACGAGCAGTACTTC

d_call: -
v_call: TRBV12-3/TRBV12-4
clone_size: -
j_call: TRBJ2-7
cdr3_aa: CASSPWLASEQYF
cdr3_nt: TGTGCCAGCAGCCCGTGGTTGGCATCCGAGCAGTACTTC

d_call: TRBD2
v_call: TRBV11-2
clone_size: -
j_call: TRBJ2-7
cdr3_aa: CASNGLAGGEQYF
cdr3_nt: TGTGCCAGCAATGGACTAGCGGGTGGAGAGCAGTACTTC

d_call: TRBD1
v_call: TRBV10-3
clone_size: few
j_call: TRBJ2-1
cdr3_aa: CAIRNPAGTGGNEQFF
cdr3_nt: TGTGCCATCAGAAATCCTGCCGGGACAGGAGGTAATGAGCAGTTCTTC

d_call: TRBD2
v_call: TRBV5-4
clone_size: many
j_call: TRBJ2-1
cdr3_aa: CASSKTSGRSYNEQFF
cdr3_nt: TGTGCCAGCAGTAAGACTAGCGGGAGGTCCTACAATGAGCAGTTCTTC

d_call: -
v_call: TRBV6-4
clone_size: -
j_call: TRBJ1-1
cdr3_aa: CASSQHREAPNTEAFF
cdr3_nt: TGTGCCAGCAGTCAACACAGGGAGGCCCCTAACACTGAAGCTTTCTTT

d_call: -
v_call: TRBV29-1
clone_size: -
j_call: TRBJ2-4
cdr3_aa: CSVAAERAKNIQYF
cdr3_nt: TGCAGCGTTGCAGCGGAGCGGGCCAAAAACATTCAGTACTTC

d_call: TRBD2
v_call: TRBV5-1
clone_size: few
j_call: TRBJ2-2
cdr3_aa: CASRAGGLAPGELFF
cdr3_nt: TGCGCCAGCAGAGCGGGAGGACTAGCTCCCGGGGAGCTGTTTTTT

d_call: TRBD1
v_call: TRBV7-3
clone_size: few
j_call: TRBJ2-5
cdr3_aa: CASSSMGSSGQGLRNEQYF
cdr3_nt: TGTGCCAGCAGCTCTATGGGATCCTCGGGACAGGGGTTAAGGAATGAGCAGTACTTC

d_call: -
v_call: TRBV20-1
clone_size: -
j_call: TRBJ2-5
cdr3_aa: CSARDQGLSYNEQYF
cdr3_nt: TGCAGTGCTAGAGACCAGGGCCTCTCCTACAATGAGCAGTACTTC

d_call: -
v_call: TRBV18
clone_size: few
j_call: TRBJ1-6
cdr3_aa: CASSPQGERNSPLHF
cdr3_nt: TGTGCCAGCTCACCACAGGGGGAACGCAATTCACCCCTCCACTTT

d_call: -
v_call: TRBV24-1
clone_size: -
j_call: TRBJ2-1
cdr3_aa: CATSDNQVALGNEQFF
cdr3_nt: TGTGCCACCAGTGACAATCAGGTGGCGTTGGGCAATGAGCAGTTCTTC

d_call: TRBD2
v_call: TRBV6-6
clone_size: -
j_call: TRBJ2-5
cdr3_aa: CASSASGVWEQYF
cdr3_nt: TGTGCCAGCAGCGCTAGCGGGGTCTGGGAGCAGTACTTC

d_call: -
v_call: TRBV24-1
clone_size: -
j_call: TRBJ2-7
cdr3_aa: CATSDLRSYEQYF
cdr3_nt: TGTGCCACCAGTGATTTGAGATCTTACGAGCAGTACTTC

d_call: -
v_call: TRBV10-3
clone_size: few
j_call: TRBJ2-3
cdr3_aa: CAISESRQGPDTQYF
cdr3_nt: TGTGCCATCAGTGAGTCGCGGCAGGGGCCAGATACGCAGTATTTT

d_call: TRBD1
v_call: TRBV6-1
clone_size: once
j_call: TRBJ2-1
cdr3_aa: CASRAGTGGNEQFF
cdr3_nt: TGCGCCAGCAGGGCCGGGACAGGGGGGAATGAGCAGTTCTTC

d_call: TRBD1
v_call: TRBV20-1
clone_size: many
j_call: TRBJ2-3
cdr3_aa: CSAHRPGQGSRDTQYF
cdr3_nt: TGCAGTGCTCACCGACCGGGACAGGGGTCCCGAGATACGCAGTATTTT

d_call: -
v_call: TRBV5-1
clone_size: few
j_call: TRBJ1-1
cdr3_aa: CASAGGSTEAFF
cdr3_nt: TGCGCCAGCGCCGGGGGGAGCACTGAAGCTTTCTTT

d_call: -
v_call: TRBV7-2
clone_size: few
j_call: TRBJ1-1
cdr3_aa: CASSLAAATEAFF
cdr3_nt: TGTGCCAGCAGCTTAGCAGCGGCGACTGAAGCTTTCTTT

d_call: TRBD1
v_call: TRBV28
clone_size: -
j_call: TRBJ1-5
cdr3_aa: CASSWDRGWNQPQHF
cdr3_nt: TGTGCCAGCAGTTGGGACAGGGGTTGGAATCAGCCCCAGCATTTT

d_call: -
v_call: TRBV27
clone_size: -
j_call: TRBJ2-3
cdr3_aa: CASSLVSTWDTATDTQYF
cdr3_nt: TGTGCCAGCAGTTTGGTTTCCACGTGGGACACCGCCACAGATACGCAGTATTTT